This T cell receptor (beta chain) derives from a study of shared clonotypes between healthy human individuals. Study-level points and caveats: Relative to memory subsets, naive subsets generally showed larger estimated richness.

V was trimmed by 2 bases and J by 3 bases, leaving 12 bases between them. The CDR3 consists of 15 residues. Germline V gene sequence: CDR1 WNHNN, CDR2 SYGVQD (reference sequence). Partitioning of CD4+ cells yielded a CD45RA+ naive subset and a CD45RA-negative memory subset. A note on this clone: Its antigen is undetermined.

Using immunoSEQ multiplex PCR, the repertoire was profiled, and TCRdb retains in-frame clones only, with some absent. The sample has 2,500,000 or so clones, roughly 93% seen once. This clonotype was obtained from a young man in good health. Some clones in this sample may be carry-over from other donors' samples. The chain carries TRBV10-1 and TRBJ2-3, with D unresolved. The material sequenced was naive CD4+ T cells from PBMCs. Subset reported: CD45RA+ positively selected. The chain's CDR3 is CASSETHGGTDTQYF. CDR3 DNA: TGCGCCAGCAGTGAGACCCATGGTGGGACAGATACGCAGTATTTT.